What follows are 31 T cell receptor beta chains derived from one specimen sequenced in a study of blood T cell repertoires in COVID-19. Here immunoSEQ multiplex PCR was the method, and the copy in TCRdb shows in-frame clones only, minus some. There are about 410,000 clones in the sample; about nine tenths occur only once, and 1.5% to 1.9% lies in the top ten. Sequenced: peripheral blood. The receptors were gathered from a woman aged 40 to 50 with COVID-19, enrolled during active disease.

The rearrangement uses TRBV28 and TRBJ1-1; D is unclear. V was shortened by 6 bases and J by 8 bases, with 13 bases between the two germline ends. Germline lookup yields CDR1 MDHEN and CDR2 SYDVKM. The length of the CDR3 is 12 residues. The CDR3 bases are TGTGCCAGCAGGAACTCCCTGACAGAAGCTTTCTTT. Amino acids: CASRNSLTEAFF.

This chain joins TRBV27 and TRBJ1-1; the match to TRBD1 covers 7 bases. With V trimmed by 2 bases and J by 1 base, 1 base remained unmatched. Germline V gives CDR1 MNHEY, CDR2 SMNVEV (reference sequence). There are 14 residues in the CDR3. The DNA of the CDR3 is TGTGCCAGCAGTTTAGGGGACAGGAACACTGAAGCTTTCTTT. Its protein is CASSLGDRNTEAFF.

This clone was seen ten or more times. The V gene is TRBV6-5, the J gene TRBJ1-5; 7 bases map to TRBD1. V dropped 6 bases and J dropped 0; count of bases not matched to a gene: 5. CDR3 size: 15 residues. Germline-derived CDR1 and CDR2 are MNHEY and SVGAGI. The CDR3 bases are TGTGCCAGCAGGTACGCAGGGGGTAGCAATCAGCCCCAGCATTTT. Translated: CASRYAGGSNQPQHF.

This chain joins TRBV27 and TRBJ1-2; the match to TRBD1 covers 7 bases. Germline trimming cut 3 bases from V and 6 bases from J; bases unmatched to any gene: 7. The CDR3 has 14 amino acids. Germline CDR1 and CDR2: MNHEY and SMNVEV (reference sequence). The CDR3 reads CASSFRTGANGYTF. CDR3 in DNA: TGTGCCAGCAGTTTTCGGACAGGAGCTAATGGCTACACCTTC.

The chain carries TRBV29-1 and TRBJ2-6; TRBD2 agrees at 7 bases. This CDR3 has 17 amino acids. CDR1 is SQVTM and CDR2 is ANQGSEA in the germline V gene. The V segment lost 4 bases and the J segment 0 bases; nucleotides outside the gene matches: 9. As DNA, the CDR3 is TGCAGCGTTGTTGTGGGGAGGGAGAGCTCTGGGGCCAACGTCCTGACTTTC. This sequence encodes CSVVVGRESSGANVLTF.

The rearrangement uses TRBV28 and TRBJ1-5; 8 bases are a match to TRBD1. Germline V gene data show CDR1 as MDHEN and CDR2 as SYDVKM. CDR3 size: 14 residues. Losses at the gene ends were 6 bases for V and 2 bases for J; bases not matched to a gene: 3. This CDR3 is CASRTGGGNQPQHF. The CDR3 DNA follows: TGTGCCAGCAGAACAGGGGGAGGCAATCAGCCCCAGCATTTT.

CDR3 amino acids: CASSIGQGYTEAFF. The CDR3 region has the DNA TGTGCCAGTAGTATCGGACAGGGTTACACTGAAGCTTTCTTT. The V and J genes are TRBV19 and TRBJ1-1; 8 bases align to TRBD1. CDR1 and CDR2 (germline): LNHDA, SQIVND (reference sequence). After removal of 3 bases from V and 3 bases from J, the junction contained 3 bases not matched to a gene. The CDR3 length is 14 residues. The full variable domain, its missing parts supplied by reference TRBV19 and TRBJ1-1, is DGGITQSPKYLFRKEGQNVTLSCEQNLNHDAMYWYRQDPGQGLRLIYYSQIVNDFQKGDIAEGYSVSREKKESFPLTVTSAQKNPTAFYLCASSIGQGYTEAFFGQGTRLTVV.

The V and J genes are TRBV28 and TRBJ1-3, with D maybe TRBD1 (5 bases). This CDR3 spans 14 amino acids. V shed 8 bases and J shed 4 bases, with 15 bases lying between them. Germline lookup yields CDR1 MDHEN and CDR2 SYDVKM. CDR3: CASRAGGEGNTIYF. The DNA for the CDR3 is TGTGCCAGCCGGGCTGGGGGGGAGGGAAACACCATATATTTT.

V is TRBV5-1 and J is TRBJ2-5; weak D call: TRBD2 (6 bases). Trimming stripped 0 bases from V and 2 bases from J, with 8 bases between. The CDR3 has 14 amino acids. Per the germline V gene, CDR1 is SGHRS and CDR2 is YFSETQ. The CDR3: CASSLGSGQETQYF. In DNA form, the CDR3 reads TGCGCCAGCAGCTTGGGTAGCGGTCAAGAGACCCAGTACTTC.

As for this clone: This sample includes further DNA sequences coding for the same CDR3. V and J are TRBV18 and TRBJ1-4; D is unclear. Germline CDR1 reads KGHSH; CDR2 reads LQKENI. This CDR3 has 14 amino acids. V lost 0 bases and J 4 bases, leaving 6 bases between the germline ends. The CDR3 loop reads CASSPPSVNEKLFF. CDR3 nucleotides: TGTGCCAGCTCACCACCATCTGTTAATGAAAAACTGTTTTTT.

The rearrangement uses TRBV6-2 or TRBV6-3 and TRBJ2-3; no clear D. Germline CDR1 MNHEY, CDR2 SVGEGT. The CDR3 is 17 amino acids. The V end lost 4 bases, the J end lost 3 bases, and 20 bases lay between the germline ends. The chain's CDR3 is CASSSPVTAPKTDTQYF. The DNA of the CDR3 is TGTGCCAGCAGTTCCCCGGTGACTGCCCCTAAAACAGATACGCAGTATTTT.

V usage is TRBV28 and J usage is TRBJ1-5, with D maybe TRBD1 (5 bases). This CDR3 comprises 15 residues. V was pared by 6 bases and J by 0 bases, with 12 bases between. Germline assignment: CDR1 MDHEN and CDR2 SYDVKM. CDR3 bases: TGTGCCAGCAGACCGACAGAGTATAGCAATCAGCCCCAGCATTTT. Translating it yields CASRPTEYSNQPQHF.

V gene TRBV7-9 combines with J gene TRBJ2-1, with TRBD2 identical over 7 bases. The CDR3 contains 17 residues. Looked up from germline, CDR1 is SEHNR and CDR2 is FQNEAQ (reference sequence). V was clipped by 5 bases and J by 1 base; unmatched bases: 11. The CDR3 spells CASSQDFKRGSYNEQFF. The CDR3 nucleotides are TGTGCCAGCAGCCAGGATTTTAAGCGGGGATCCTACAATGAGCAGTTCTTC.

The chain is built from TRBV18 and TRBJ1-2; no definite D call. Germline CDR1 is KGHSH and CDR2 is LQKENI. With 0 bases removed from V and 7 bases from J, the gap between germline ends came to 15 bases. This CDR3 comprises 15 residues. CDR3 nucleotide sequence: TGTGCCAGCTCACCACCATCCGCGAGTCAGGCTGGCTACACCTTC. Translation gives CASSPPSASQAGYTF. Filled out from reference TRBV18 and TRBJ1-2, the complete variable domain reads NAGVMQNPRHLVRRRGQEARLRCSPMKGHSHVYWYRQLPEEGLKFMVYLQKENIIDESGMPKERFSAEFPKEGPSILRIQQVVRGDSAAYFCASSPPSASQAGYTFGSGTRLTVV.

This chain joins TRBV19 and TRBJ2-3; TRBD1 aligns across 7 bases. The CDR3 extends over 15 amino acids. The germline CDR1 and CDR2 sequences are LNHDA and SQIVND (reference sequence). V dropped 5 bases and J dropped 1; count of bases not matched to a gene: 6. CDR3 sequence: CASSVYRGRTDTQYF. The CDR3 DNA follows: TGTGCCAGTAGTGTTTACAGGGGCCGCACAGATACGCAGTATTTT.

The V and J genes are TRBV6-5 and TRBJ1-2; D remains unclear. V lost 0 bases, J lost 6 bases, and 11 bases lay in between. Germline V gene lookup returns CDR1 MNHEY and CDR2 SVGAGI. The CDR3 length is 14 residues. CDR3 nucleotide sequence: TGTGCCAGCAGTTACTCGAAGAGAGGGAATGGCTACACCTTC. Its translation: CASSYSKRGNGYTF.

This chain connects TRBV5-5 to TRBJ1-2; D remains unclear. Trimming removed 4 bases at V and 2 bases at J, with 18 bases between. CDR3 length: 16 amino acids. CDR1 and CDR2 from the germline V gene are SGHKS and YYEKEE (reference sequence). The CDR3 here is CASSAKAGPTNYGYTF. The CDR3 region has the DNA TGTGCCAGCAGCGCGAAGGCAGGCCCTACCAACTATGGCTACACCTTC.

V is TRBV5-6 and J is TRBJ1-4; D perhaps matches TRBD1 (5 bases). Germline CDR1 SGHDT, CDR2 YYEEEE. The CDR3 covers 15 residues. Between the trimmed V and J ends, which lost 3 bases and 8 bases, there was a span of 17 bases. Here the CDR3 reads CASSYIAGLEEKLFF. CDR3 DNA sequence: TGTGCCAGCAGCTACATTGCAGGGTTAGAGGAAAAACTGTTTTTT.

As DNA, the CDR3 is TGTGCCAGCAGCGTAACAGTGGACCAAGAGACCCAGTACTTC. Translation gives CASSVTVDQETQYF. The genes are TRBV9 and TRBJ2-5, with D uncertain. Per the germline V gene, CDR1 is SGDLS and CDR2 is YYNGEE. V shed 1 base and J shed 0 bases, with 7 bases lying between them. The CDR3 is 14 residues long.

CDR3 sequence: CASSIQGRESPLHF. The CDR3, as DNA: TGTGCCAGTAGTATACAGGGCCGCGAGTCACCCCTCCACTTT. This chain uses TRBV19 with TRBJ1-6, with a weak D call TRBD1 (5 bases). Trimming removed 2 bases at V and 10 bases at J, with 12 bases between. The V gene's germline CDR1 is LNHDA and CDR2 SQIVND (reference sequence). The CDR3 is 14 residues long.

The chain links TRBV30 to TRBJ1-5; maybe TRBD1 (5 bases). From germline, CDR1 is GTSNPN and CDR2 SVGIG (reference sequence). The germline V and J ends were trimmed by 1 base and 5 bases, with 9 bases remaining between them. This CDR3 has 13 residues. The CDR3 is CAWSDGGDQPQHF. DNA for the CDR3: TGTGCCTGGAGTGACGGGGGAGATCAGCCCCAGCATTTT.

The rearrangement joins TRBV5-1 to TRBJ2-7; tentative D call: TRBD2 (7 bases). Germline lookup yields CDR1 SGHRS and CDR2 YFSETQ. Trimming left V 2 bases short and J 1 base short, with 16 bases between. This CDR3 has 16 residues. The CDR3 loop reads CASSFQGGGRSYEQYF. The CDR3 region has the DNA TGCGCCAGCAGCTTTCAAGGGGGGGGTCGGTCCTACGAGCAGTACTTC.

The chain employs TRBV7-2 and TRBJ1-4, with unresolved D. Germline V lookup: CDR1 SGHTA, CDR2 FQGNSA. The CDR3 totals 16 residues. The ends were cut back, 2 bases at V and 5 bases at J, with 15 bases in the middle. The CDR3 bases are TGTGCCAGCAGCTTATTAGGGAGAGCGTTCAATGAAAAACTGTTTTTT. Translation: CASSLLGRAFNEKLFF.

This clone was found once. This chain joins TRBV7-9 and TRBJ1-4, with 9 positions matching TRBD1. CDR3 length: 18 amino acids. With V trimmed by 4 bases and J by 4 bases, 13 bases remained unmatched. Germline assignment: CDR1 SEHNR and CDR2 FQNEAQ (reference sequence). The CDR3 sequence: CASSSQRERQGGNEKLFF. The CDR3 DNA follows: TGTGCCAGCAGCTCGCAACGCGAGAGACAGGGGGGTAATGAAAAACTGTTTTTT.

This clone has only one observation. The chain employs TRBV4-3 and TRBJ2-3, with D maybe TRBD2 (5 bases). The CDR3 has 17 amino acids. Germline V gene data show CDR1 as LGHNA and CDR2 as YSLEER. V dropped 0 bases and J dropped 0 bases, with 13 bases sitting between them. In DNA, the CDR3 is TGCGCCAGCAGCCAAGAGGCCCGGCGGACTAGCACAGATACGCAGTATTTT. Amino acids: CASSQEARRTSTDTQYF.

The genes are TRBV4-1 and TRBJ1-2; unclear D gene. This CDR3 spans 15 amino acids. The germline gives CDR1 MGHRA, CDR2 YSYEKL. V dropped 0 bases and J dropped 1 base, with 9 bases sitting between them. CDR3 coding DNA: TGCGCCAGCAGCCAAGATGGGGAGTATAACTATGGCTACACCTTC. It yields the protein CASSQDGEYNYGYTF.

The chain couples TRBV2 to TRBJ2-2; TRBD2 matches 13 bases. Germline V lookup: CDR1 SNHLY, CDR2 FYNNEI. CDR3 length equals 16 residues. After removal of 6 bases from V and 7 bases from J, the junction contained 8 bases not matched to a gene. The CDR3 protein is CASSATSGRAGGELFF. In DNA, the CDR3 is TGTGCCAGCAGCGCCACTAGCGGGAGGGCCGGCGGGGAGCTGTTTTTT.

The chain employs TRBV7-2 and TRBJ2-1; D is possibly TRBD1 (6 bases). The CDR3 is 16 residues long. Between the trimmed V and J ends, which lost 2 bases and 6 bases, there was a span of 17 bases. Germline V lookup: CDR1 SGHTA, CDR2 FQGNSA. Written as DNA, the CDR3 is TGTGCCAGCAGCTTACAGGGGCATGTGTTAGGCAATGAGCAGTTCTTC. Protein product: CASSLQGHVLGNEQFF.

About this clone itself: The sample holds other DNA sequences that translate to the same CDR3. The gene calls are TRBV7-3 and TRBJ1-1; TRBD1 agrees at 7 bases. This CDR3 comprises 13 residues. Germline CDR1 is SGHTA and CDR2 is FQGTGA. The V gene end was trimmed by 5 bases and the J gene end by 4 bases; junction bases not matched to a gene: 4. CDR3 loop: CASSTGAGTEAFF. The CDR3 coding sequence is TGTGCCAGCAGCACAGGGGCGGGCACTGAAGCTTTCTTT.

The CDR3 DNA is TGTGCCAGCAGTACCGCCGGGGCGGACAGGGGTTCTTACGAGCAGTACTTC. Residues: CASSTAGADRGSYEQYF. This chain joins TRBV28 and TRBJ2-7, with 9 bases identical to TRBD1. The CDR3 covers 17 residues. J was trimmed by 4 bases and V by 5 bases; bases with no gene match: 15. Germline lookup yields CDR1 MDHEN and CDR2 SYDVKM.

The V and J genes are TRBV28 and TRBJ2-7, with TRBD1 matching over 7 bases. The CDR3 is made up of 13 amino acids. The germline V gene encodes CDR1 MDHEN and CDR2 SYDVKM. Losses at the gene ends were 5 bases for V and 5 bases for J; bases not matched to a gene: 6. CDR3 DNA sequence: TGTGCCAGCAGTCCCGGGACAGAAGACGAGCAGTACTTC. This gives the protein CASSPGTEDEQYF.